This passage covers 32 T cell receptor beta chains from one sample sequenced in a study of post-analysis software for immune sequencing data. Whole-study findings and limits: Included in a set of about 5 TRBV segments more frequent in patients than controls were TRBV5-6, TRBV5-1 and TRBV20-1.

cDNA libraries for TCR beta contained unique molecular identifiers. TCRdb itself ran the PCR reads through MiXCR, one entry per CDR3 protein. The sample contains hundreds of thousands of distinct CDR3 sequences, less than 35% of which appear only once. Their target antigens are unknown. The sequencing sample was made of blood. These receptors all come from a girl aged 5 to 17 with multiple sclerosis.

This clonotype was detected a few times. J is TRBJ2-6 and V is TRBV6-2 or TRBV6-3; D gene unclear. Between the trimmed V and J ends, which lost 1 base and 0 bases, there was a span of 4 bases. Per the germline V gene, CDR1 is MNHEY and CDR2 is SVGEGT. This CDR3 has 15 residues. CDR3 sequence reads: CASSYYVSGANVLTF. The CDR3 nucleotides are TGTGCCAGCAGTTACTACGTCTCTGGGGCCAACGTCCTGACTTTC.

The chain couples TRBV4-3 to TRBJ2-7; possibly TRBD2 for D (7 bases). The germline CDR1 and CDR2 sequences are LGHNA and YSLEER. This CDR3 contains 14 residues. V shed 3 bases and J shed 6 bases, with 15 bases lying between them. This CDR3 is CASSQGRGSSEQYF. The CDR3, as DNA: TGCGCCAGCAGCCAGGGGAGGGGGTCGAGCGAGCAGTACTTC.

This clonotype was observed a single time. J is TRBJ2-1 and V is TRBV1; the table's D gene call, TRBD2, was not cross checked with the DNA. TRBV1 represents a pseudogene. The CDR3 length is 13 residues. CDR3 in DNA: TGCACCAGCAGCCAGATCGTGGGGAGGGAGCAGTTCTTC. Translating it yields CTSSQIVGREQFF.

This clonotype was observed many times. The CDR3, as DNA: TGCGCCAGCAGCCAAGTGACCACAGGGGGCGGGTTTGAGACCCAGTACTTC. Amino acids: CASSQVTTGGGFETQYF. The chain has TRBV4-3 and TRBJ2-5, with 9 bases lining up with TRBD1. The germline gives CDR1 LGHNA, CDR2 YSLEER. The V and J ends lost 1 base and 5 bases, in that order; junction bases with no gene match: 11. This CDR3 is built from 17 residues.

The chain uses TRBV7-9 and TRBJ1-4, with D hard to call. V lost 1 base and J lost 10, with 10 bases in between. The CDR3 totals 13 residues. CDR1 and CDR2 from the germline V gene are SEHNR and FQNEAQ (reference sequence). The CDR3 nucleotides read TGTGCCAGCAGCTTAGGGGCCCACGGAAAACTGTTTTTT. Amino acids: CASSLGAHGKLFF.

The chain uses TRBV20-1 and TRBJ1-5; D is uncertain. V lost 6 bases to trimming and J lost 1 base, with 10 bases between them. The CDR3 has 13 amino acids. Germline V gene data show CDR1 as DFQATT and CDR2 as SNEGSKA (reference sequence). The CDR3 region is CSAPGGSNQPQHF. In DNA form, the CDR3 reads TGCAGTGCCCCCGGCGGAAGCAATCAGCCCCAGCATTTT.

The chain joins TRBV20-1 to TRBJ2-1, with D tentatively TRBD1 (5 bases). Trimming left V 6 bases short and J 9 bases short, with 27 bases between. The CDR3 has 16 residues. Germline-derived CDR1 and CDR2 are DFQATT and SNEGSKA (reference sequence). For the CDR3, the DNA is TGCAGTGCGGGGCTCCTCATAACGGTCCTATACGGTGAGCAGTTCTTC. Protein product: CSAGLLITVLYGEQFF.

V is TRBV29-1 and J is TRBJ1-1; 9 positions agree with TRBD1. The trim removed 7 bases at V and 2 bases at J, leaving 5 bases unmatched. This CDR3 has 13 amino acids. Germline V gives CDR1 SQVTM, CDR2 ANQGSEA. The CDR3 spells CSAMTGGNTEAFF. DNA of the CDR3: TGCAGCGCCATGACAGGGGGTAACACTGAAGCTTTCTTT.

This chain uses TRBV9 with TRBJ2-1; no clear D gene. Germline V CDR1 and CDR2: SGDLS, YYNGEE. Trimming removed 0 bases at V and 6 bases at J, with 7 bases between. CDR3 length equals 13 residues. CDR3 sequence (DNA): TGTGCCAGCAGCGTAGCTCCCTCCAATGAGCAGTTCTTC. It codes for CASSVAPSNEQFF.

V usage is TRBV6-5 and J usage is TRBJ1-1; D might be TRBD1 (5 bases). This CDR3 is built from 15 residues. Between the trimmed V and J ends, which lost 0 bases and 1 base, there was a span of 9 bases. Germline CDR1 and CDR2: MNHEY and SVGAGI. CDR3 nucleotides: TGTGCCAGCAGTTACTCGATCGGGGGGAACACTGAAGCTTTCTTT. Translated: CASSYSIGGNTEAFF.

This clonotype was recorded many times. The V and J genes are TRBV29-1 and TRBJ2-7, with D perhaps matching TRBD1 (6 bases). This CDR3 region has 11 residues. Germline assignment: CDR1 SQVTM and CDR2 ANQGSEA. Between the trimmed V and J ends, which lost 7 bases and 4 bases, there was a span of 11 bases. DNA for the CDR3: TGCAGCGCTGGACAGCAATACGAGCAGTACTTC. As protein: CSAGQQYEQYF.

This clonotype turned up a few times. DNA of the CDR3: TGCAGTGCTCAGGGGGCGGCGCCTCAGCAGTTCTTC. Its protein is CSAQGAAPQQFF. This chain uses TRBV20-1 with TRBJ2-1, with 8 bases aligning to TRBD1. This CDR3 has 12 amino acids. Per the germline V gene, CDR1 is DFQATT and CDR2 is SNEGSKA (reference sequence). J gave up 11 bases and V 5 bases, and 8 bases lay outside the gene matches.

The CDR3 sequence: CAGATGPNSPLHF. As DNA, the CDR3 is TGTGCCGGCGCGACAGGGCCAAATTCACCCCTCCACTTT. V and J are TRBV10-3 and TRBJ1-6; TRBD1 matches 7 bases. The germline V gene has CDR1 ENHRY and CDR2 SYGVKD. Trimming took 11 bases from V and 7 from J; bases not matched to a gene: 8. This CDR3 is 13 amino acids long.

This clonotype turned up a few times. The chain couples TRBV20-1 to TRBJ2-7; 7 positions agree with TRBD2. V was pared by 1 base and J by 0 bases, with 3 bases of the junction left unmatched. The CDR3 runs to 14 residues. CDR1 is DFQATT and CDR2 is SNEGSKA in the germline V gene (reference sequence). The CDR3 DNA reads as TGCAGTGCTAGAGTTCCTAGCGGCTCCTACGAGCAGTACTTC. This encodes CSARVPSGSYEQYF.

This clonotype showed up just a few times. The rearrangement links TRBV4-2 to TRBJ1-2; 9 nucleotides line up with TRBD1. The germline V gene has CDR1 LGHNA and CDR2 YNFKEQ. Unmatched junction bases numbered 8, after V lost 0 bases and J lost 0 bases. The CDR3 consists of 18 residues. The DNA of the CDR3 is TGTGCCAGCAGCCAAGATGGGGGACAGGGAATAGCTAACTATGGCTACACCTTC. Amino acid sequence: CASSQDGGQGIANYGYTF.

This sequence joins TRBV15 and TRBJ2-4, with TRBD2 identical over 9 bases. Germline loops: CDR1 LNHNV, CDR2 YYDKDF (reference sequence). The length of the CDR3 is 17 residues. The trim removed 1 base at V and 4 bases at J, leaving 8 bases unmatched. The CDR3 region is CATSRVASGGRKNIQYF. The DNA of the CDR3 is TGTGCCACCAGCAGAGTCGCCAGCGGGGGGCGGAAAAACATTCAGTACTTC. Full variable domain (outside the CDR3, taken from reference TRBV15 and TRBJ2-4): DAMVIQNPRYQVTQFGKPVTLSCSQTLNHNVMYWYQQKSSQAPKLLFHYYDKDFNNEADTPDNFQSRRPNTSFCFLDIRSPGLGDTAMYLCATSRVASGGRKNIQYFGAGTRLSVL.

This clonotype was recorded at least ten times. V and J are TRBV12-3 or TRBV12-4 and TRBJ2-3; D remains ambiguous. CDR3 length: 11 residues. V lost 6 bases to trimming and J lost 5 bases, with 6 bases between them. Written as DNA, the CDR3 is TGTGCCAGCAGCTTCGGAGATACGCAGTATTTT. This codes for CASSFGDTQYF.

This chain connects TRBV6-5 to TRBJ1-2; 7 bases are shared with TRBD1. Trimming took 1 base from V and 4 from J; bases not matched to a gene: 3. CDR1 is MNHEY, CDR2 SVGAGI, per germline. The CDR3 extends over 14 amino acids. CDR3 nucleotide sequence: TGTGCCAGCAGTTACTTGACAGGGACCTATGGCTACACCTTC. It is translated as CASSYLTGTYGYTF.

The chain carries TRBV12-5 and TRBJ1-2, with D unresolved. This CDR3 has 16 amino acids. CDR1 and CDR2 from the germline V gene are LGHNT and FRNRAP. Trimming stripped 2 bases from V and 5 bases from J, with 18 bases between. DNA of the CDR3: TGTGCTAGTGGTTTGAATCCCCCCGTGGGCGAGTATGGCTACACCTTC. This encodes CASGLNPPVGEYGYTF.

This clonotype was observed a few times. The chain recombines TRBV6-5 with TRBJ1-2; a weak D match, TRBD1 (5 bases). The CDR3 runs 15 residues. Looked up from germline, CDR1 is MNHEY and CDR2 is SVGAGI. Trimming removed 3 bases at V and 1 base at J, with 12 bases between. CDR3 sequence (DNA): TGTGCCAGCAGTTATTTTTCAGGGAATAACTATGGCTACACCTTC. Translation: CASSYFSGNNYGYTF.

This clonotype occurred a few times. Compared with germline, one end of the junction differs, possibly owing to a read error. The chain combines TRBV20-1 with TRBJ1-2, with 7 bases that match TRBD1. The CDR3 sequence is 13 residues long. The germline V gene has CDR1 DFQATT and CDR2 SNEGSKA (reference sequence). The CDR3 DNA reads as TGCAGTGCCAGAGACAGGGCCACTTATGGCTACACCTTC. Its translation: CSARDRATYGYTF.

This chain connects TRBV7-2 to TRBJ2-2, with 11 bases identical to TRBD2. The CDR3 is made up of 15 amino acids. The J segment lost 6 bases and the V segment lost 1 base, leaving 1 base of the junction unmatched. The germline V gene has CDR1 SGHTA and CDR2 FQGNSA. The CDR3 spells CASSLGLAGSGELFF. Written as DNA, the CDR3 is TGTGCCAGCAGCTTAGGACTAGCGGGATCCGGGGAGCTGTTTTTT. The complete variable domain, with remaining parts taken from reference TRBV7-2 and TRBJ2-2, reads GAGVSQSPSNKVTEKGKDVELRCDPISGHTALYWYRQSLGQGLEFLIYFQGNSAPDKSGLPSDRFSAERTGGSVSTLTIQRTQQEDSAVYLCASSLGLAGSGELFFGEGSRLTVL.

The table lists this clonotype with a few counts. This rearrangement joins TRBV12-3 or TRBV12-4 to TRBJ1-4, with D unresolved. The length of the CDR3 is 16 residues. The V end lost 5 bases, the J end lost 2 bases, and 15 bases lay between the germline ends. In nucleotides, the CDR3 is TGTGCCAGCAGTCCACGGGGTTTAGCGACTAATGAAAAACTGTTTTTT. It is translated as CASSPRGLATNEKLFF.

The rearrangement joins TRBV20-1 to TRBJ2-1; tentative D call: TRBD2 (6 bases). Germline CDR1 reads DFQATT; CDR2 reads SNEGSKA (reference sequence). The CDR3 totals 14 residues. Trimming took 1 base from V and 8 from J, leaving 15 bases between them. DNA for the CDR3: TGCAGTGCTAGAGGGGCGGGCCCGGGGGATGAGCAGTTCTTC. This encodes CSARGAGPGDEQFF.

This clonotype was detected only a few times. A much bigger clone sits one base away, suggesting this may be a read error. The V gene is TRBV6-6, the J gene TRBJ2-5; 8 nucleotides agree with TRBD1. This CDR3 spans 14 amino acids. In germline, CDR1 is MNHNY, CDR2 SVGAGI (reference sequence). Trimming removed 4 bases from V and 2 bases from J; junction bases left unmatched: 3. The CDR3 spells CASSWTGYQETQYF. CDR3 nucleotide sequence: TGTGCCAGCAGTTGGACAGGGTATCAAGAGACCCAGTACTTC.

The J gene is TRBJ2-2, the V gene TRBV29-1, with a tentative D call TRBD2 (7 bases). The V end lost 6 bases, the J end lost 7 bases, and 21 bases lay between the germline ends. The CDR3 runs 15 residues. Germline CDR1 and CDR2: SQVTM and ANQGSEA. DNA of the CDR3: TGCAGCGTCCGAGCGGGAACAGGGTATGGCGGGGAGCTGTTTTTT. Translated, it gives CSVRAGTGYGGELFF.

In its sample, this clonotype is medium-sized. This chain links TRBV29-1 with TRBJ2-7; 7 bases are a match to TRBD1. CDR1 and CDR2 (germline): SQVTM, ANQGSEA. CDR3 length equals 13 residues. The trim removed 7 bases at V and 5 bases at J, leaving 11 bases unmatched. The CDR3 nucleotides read TGCAGCGGGTCTGACAGGGATGGCCACGAGCAGTACTTC. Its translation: CSGSDRDGHEQYF.

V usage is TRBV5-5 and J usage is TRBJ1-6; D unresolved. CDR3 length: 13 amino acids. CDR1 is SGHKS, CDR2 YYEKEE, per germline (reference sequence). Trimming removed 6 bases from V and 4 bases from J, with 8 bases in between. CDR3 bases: TGTGCCAGCACTTATGGATATAATTCACCCCTCCACTTT. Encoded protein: CASTYGYNSPLHF.

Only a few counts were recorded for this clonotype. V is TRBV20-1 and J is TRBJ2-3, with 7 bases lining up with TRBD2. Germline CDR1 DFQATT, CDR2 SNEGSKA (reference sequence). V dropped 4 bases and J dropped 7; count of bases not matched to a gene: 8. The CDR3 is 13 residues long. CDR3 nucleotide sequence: TGCAGTGCTACCCAGACCGGGAGGAATACGCAGTATTTT. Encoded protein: CSATQTGRNTQYF.

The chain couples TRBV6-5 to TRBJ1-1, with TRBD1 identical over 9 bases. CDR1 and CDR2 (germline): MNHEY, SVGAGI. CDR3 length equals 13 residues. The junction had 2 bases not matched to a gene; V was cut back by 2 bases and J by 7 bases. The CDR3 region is CASSYGTGIEAFF. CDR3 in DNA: TGTGCCAGCAGTTACGGGACAGGGATTGAAGCTTTCTTT.

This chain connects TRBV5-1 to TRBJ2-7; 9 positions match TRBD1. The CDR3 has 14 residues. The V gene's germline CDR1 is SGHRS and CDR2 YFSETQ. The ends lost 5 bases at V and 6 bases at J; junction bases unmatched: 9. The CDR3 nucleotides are TGCGCCAGCAGGTCGACGACAGGGGGAGGCGAGCAGTACTTC. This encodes CASRSTTGGGEQYF.

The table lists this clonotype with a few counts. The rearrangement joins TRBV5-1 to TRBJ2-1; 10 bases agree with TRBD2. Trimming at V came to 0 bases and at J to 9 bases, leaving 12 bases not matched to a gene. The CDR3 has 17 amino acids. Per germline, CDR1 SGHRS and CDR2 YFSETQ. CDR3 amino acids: CASSLDSAGGPGSEQFF. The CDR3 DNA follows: TGCGCCAGCAGCTTGGACTCAGCGGGGGGGCCGGGATCTGAGCAGTTCTTC.